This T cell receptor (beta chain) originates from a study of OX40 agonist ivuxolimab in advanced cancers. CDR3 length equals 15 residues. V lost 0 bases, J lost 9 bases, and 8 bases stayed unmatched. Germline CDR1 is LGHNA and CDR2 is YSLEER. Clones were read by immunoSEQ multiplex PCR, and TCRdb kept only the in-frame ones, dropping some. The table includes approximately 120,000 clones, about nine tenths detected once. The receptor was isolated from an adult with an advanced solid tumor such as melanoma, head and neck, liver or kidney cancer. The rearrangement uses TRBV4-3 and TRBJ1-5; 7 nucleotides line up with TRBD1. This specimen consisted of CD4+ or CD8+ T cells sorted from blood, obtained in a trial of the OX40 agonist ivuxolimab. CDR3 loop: CASSQDGNRGRPQHF. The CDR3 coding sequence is TGCGCCAGCAGCCAAGATGGAAACAGGGGACGGCCCCAGCATTTT.